The next 26 T cell receptor beta chains were all read from a single sample in a study of control samples from healthy donors and cancer patients. Libraries were prepared by immunoSEQ multiplex PCR; TCRdb keeps only in-frame clonotypes and omits some of them. Of tens of thousands of clones listed, nearly 90% are singletons. The sequenced sample was PBMCs. Receptors originate from a man aged 60 to 75 with colorectal cancer.

V is TRBV12-5 and J is TRBJ2-5, with 9 bases identical to TRBD1. The V gene's germline CDR1 is LGHNT and CDR2 FRNRAP. The CDR3 is made up of 15 amino acids. J lost 9 bases, V lost 5 bases, and 13 bases had no gene match. The chain's CDR3 is CASGDPTGGQEAQYF. The CDR3 DNA is TGTGCTAGTGGTGACCCCACAGGGGGCCAGGAGGCCCAGTACTTC.

This rearrangement joins TRBV15 to TRBJ2-3; 14 bases fit TRBD2. Trimming at V came to 3 bases and at J to 1 base, leaving 0 bases not matched to a gene. Germline V gene data show CDR1 as LNHNV and CDR2 as YYDKDF (reference sequence). The CDR3 length is 16 residues. CDR3: CATSRTSGGGTDTQYF. CDR3 in DNA: TGTGCCACCAGCAGGACTAGCGGGGGGGGCACAGATACGCAGTATTTT.

The rearrangement uses TRBV7-9 and TRBJ1-4; maybe TRBD1 (5 bases). CDR3 length: 17 amino acids. Germline assignment: CDR1 SEHNR and CDR2 FQNEAQ (reference sequence). V shed 6 bases and J shed 2 bases, with 19 bases lying between them. DNA for the CDR3: TGTGCCAGCAGAAAAACCGTACGGGAGGGGACTAATGAAAAACTGTTTTTT. It yields the protein CASRKTVREGTNEKLFF.

In DNA, the CDR3 is TGCGCCAGCAGCTTTTTAGCGGAGGATACGCAGTATTTT. This encodes CASSFLAEDTQYF. The J gene is TRBJ2-3, the V gene TRBV5-1; a possible D gene is TRBD2 (6 bases). The CDR3 loop spans 13 amino acids. The germline V gene has CDR1 SGHRS and CDR2 YFSETQ. The V end was cut by 2 bases, the J end by 6 bases, with 10 bases between.

This chain connects TRBV24-1 to TRBJ2-1; D perhaps matches TRBD2 (6 bases). V was pared by 7 bases and J by 2 bases, with 11 bases between. This CDR3 has 14 amino acids. The V gene's germline CDR1 is KGHDR and CDR2 SFDVKD. For the CDR3, the DNA is TGTGCCACCAGCCGCGGGGCCGCCTACAATGAGCAGTTCTTC. As protein: CATSRGAAYNEQFF.

The rearrangement links TRBV9 to TRBJ1-4; 8 nucleotides agree with TRBD1. The CDR3 is made up of 16 amino acids. After removal of 3 bases from V and 6 bases from J, the junction contained 10 bases not matched to a gene. In germline, CDR1 is SGDLS, CDR2 YYNGEE. The CDR3 coding sequence is TGTGCCAGCAGCGGAGGGCCCGGACAGGGCTATGAAAAACTGTTTTTT. Its protein is CASSGGPGQGYEKLFF.

The chain combines TRBV7-2 with TRBJ2-6, with no clear D. V was cut by 0 bases and J by 5 bases, with 2 bases left in between. This CDR3 region has 13 residues. CDR1 is SGHTA, CDR2 FQGNSA, per germline. As DNA, the CDR3 is TGTGCCAGCAGCTTAGCGCGGGCCAACGTCCTGACTTTC. Amino acids: CASSLARANVLTF.

The chain has TRBV24-1 and TRBJ1-4; TRBD1 is a possible D gene (6 bases). The V and J ends lost 4 bases and 0 bases respectively, with 14 bases between them. There are 17 residues in the CDR3. The V gene's germline CDR1 is KGHDR and CDR2 SFDVKD. CDR3 sequence reads: CATSDGTRSSTNEKLFF. Here the CDR3 DNA reads TGTGCCACCAGTGACGGGACAAGGAGTTCAACTAATGAAAAACTGTTTTTT.

This chain links TRBV7-2 with TRBJ1-2; D gene unclear. V shed 5 bases and J shed 5 bases, with 18 bases lying between them. The CDR3 is 15 amino acids. Germline assignment: CDR1 SGHTA and CDR2 FQGNSA. The CDR3 bases are TGTGCCAGCAGCCCCTTGGTTTTGAGTGTTTATGGCTACACCTTC. This translates into CASSPLVLSVYGYTF.

As DNA, the CDR3 is TGTGCCAGCAGCTCCCTCGGCGGACTTCTCTACGAGCAGTACTTC. It specifies CASSSLGGLLYEQYF. This sequence joins TRBV2 and TRBJ2-7; tentatively, D is TRBD2 (5 bases). Germline assignment: CDR1 SNHLY and CDR2 FYNNEI. The CDR3 consists of 15 residues. V was shortened by 6 bases and J by 3 bases, with 18 bases between the two germline ends. Full variable domain (outside the CDR3, taken from reference TRBV2 and TRBJ2-7): EPEVTQTPSHQVTQMGQEVILRCVPISNHLYFYWYRQILGQKVEFLVSFYNNEISEKSEIFDDQFSVERPDGSNFTLKIRSTKLEDSAMYFCASSSLGGLLYEQYFGPGTRLTVT.

The rearrangement joins TRBV10-3 to TRBJ2-2; 8 bases line up with TRBD2. The trim removed 10 bases at V and 2 bases at J, leaving 15 bases unmatched. CDR3 size: 17 residues. The V gene's germline CDR1 is ENHRY and CDR2 SYGVKD. The CDR3, as DNA: TGTGCCACCATAGGAATAGCGGGGCGCTCCAACACCGGGGAGCTGTTTTTT. Protein sequence: CATIGIAGRSNTGELFF.

J is TRBJ1-2 and V is TRBV6-2 or TRBV6-3; the match to TRBD1 covers 7 bases. Germline V gene data show CDR1 as MNHEY and CDR2 as SVGEGT. The CDR3 is made up of 14 amino acids. V trimming: 6 bases; J trimming: 5 bases; junction bases outside the gene matches: 9. CDR3 bases: TGTGCCAGCAGCGGCCTAGGGGGCGGTTATGGCTACACCTTC. Protein: CASSGLGGGYGYTF.

This clone is a singleton in its sample. V gene TRBV18 combines with J gene TRBJ2-7, with 10 bases matching TRBD1. This CDR3 region has 15 residues. Germline values: CDR1 KGHSH, CDR2 LQKENI. V dropped 3 bases and J dropped 5; count of bases not matched to a gene: 7. The DNA of the CDR3 is TGTGCCAGCTCACCCCCCGGGACAGGGGTAAACGAGCAGTACTTC. It yields the protein CASSPPGTGVNEQYF.

The chain couples TRBV5-6 to TRBJ1-2; D unresolved. Trimming pared 4 bases from V and 3 bases from J, leaving 10 bases between. This CDR3 has 13 amino acids. CDR1 SGHDT and CDR2 YYEEEE come from the germline V gene. CDR3 residues: CASSRERDYGYTF. The CDR3 nucleotides are TGTGCCAGCAGCCGGGAGCGGGACTATGGCTACACCTTC.

The chain uses TRBV28 and TRBJ1-2, with 8 bases lining up with TRBD1. CDR1 MDHEN and CDR2 SYDVKM come from the germline V gene. V was pared by 2 bases and J by 4 bases, with 3 bases of the junction left unmatched. The CDR3 runs to 14 residues. The CDR3 sequence is CASSLRTGTYGYTF. DNA for the CDR3: TGTGCCAGCAGTTTACGGACAGGGACCTATGGCTACACCTTC.

The CDR3 spells CASSPPGYSNQPQHF. CDR3 nucleotide sequence: TGTGCCAGCAGTCCGCCAGGGTATAGCAATCAGCCCCAGCATTTT. The chain joins TRBV28 to TRBJ1-5; a possible D gene is TRBD1 (5 bases). Germline V gene data show CDR1 as MDHEN and CDR2 as SYDVKM. This CDR3 has 15 amino acids. Deletions cut 5 bases from V and 0 bases from J, with 11 bases between.

The J gene is TRBJ1-5, the V gene TRBV7-9, with D perhaps matching TRBD1 (5 bases). The length of the CDR3 is 13 residues. V was shortened by 2 bases and J by 7 bases, with 9 bases between the two germline ends. Germline CDR1 is SEHNR and CDR2 is FQNEAQ (reference sequence). CDR3 DNA sequence: TGTGCCAGCAGCTTATCAGGGAGCCAGCCCCAGCATTTT. It specifies CASSLSGSQPQHF.

The CDR3, as DNA: TGTGCCAGCTTACTTTCACCCCTCCACTTT. Protein: CASLLSPLHF. V and J are TRBV18 and TRBJ1-6; the D is unclear. Germline assignment: CDR1 KGHSH and CDR2 LQKENI. This CDR3 region has 10 residues. V shed 7 bases and J shed 9 bases, with 4 bases lying between them.

The gene calls are TRBV27 and TRBJ2-1; the D is unclear. The CDR3 has 14 residues. Trimming removed 5 bases at V and 4 bases at J, with 12 bases between. The germline CDR1 and CDR2 sequences are MNHEY and SMNVEV (reference sequence). CDR3 protein: CASSLFAAYNEQFF. CDR3 coding DNA: TGTGCCAGCAGTCTATTCGCAGCGTACAATGAGCAGTTCTTC.

This chain links TRBV5-5 with TRBJ1-5; D unresolved. This CDR3 has 13 amino acids. The ends were cut back, 6 bases at V and 3 bases at J, with 10 bases in the middle. The germline V gene has CDR1 SGHKS and CDR2 YYEKEE (reference sequence). The CDR3 protein is CASTPEINQPQHF. CDR3 bases: TGTGCCAGCACCCCCGAGATCAATCAGCCCCAGCATTTT.

Judged by abundance, this clone is medium-sized. One junction end disagrees with the germline gene, perhaps due to a read error. The chain has TRBV5-4 and TRBJ2-2, with D possibly matching TRBD1 (6 bases). The germline V gene has CDR1 SGHNT and CDR2 YYREEE (reference sequence). This CDR3 has 14 amino acids. Here the CDR3 reads CASRLGASTGELFF. In nucleotides, the CDR3 is TGTGCCAGCAGATTGGGGGCGAGCACCGGGGAGCTGTTTTTT.

The V call is TRBV12-5, the J call TRBJ1-1; D is ambiguous. The CDR3 runs to 12 residues. V dropped 1 base and J dropped 4 bases, with 4 bases sitting between them. Germline CDR1 LGHNT, CDR2 FRNRAP. In nucleotides, the CDR3 is TGTGCTAGTGGTTTGGGCAGCACTGAAGCTTTCTTT. This sequence encodes CASGLGSTEAFF.

The gene calls are TRBV6-1 and TRBJ1-6; 11 bases match TRBD1. The germline V gene has CDR1 MNHNS and CDR2 SASEGT. The J segment lost 6 bases and the V segment lost 3 bases, leaving 4 bases of the junction unmatched. The CDR3 covers 16 residues. CDR3 in amino acids: CASSDQGTGGNSPLHF. The CDR3 nucleotides read TGTGCCAGCAGTGATCAGGGGACAGGGGGTAATTCACCCCTCCACTTT.

The chain carries TRBV5-4 and TRBJ1-1; D uncertain. Trimming took off 3 bases at V and 0 bases at J, with 6 bases between the two ends. There are 13 residues in the CDR3. Germline CDR1 SGHNT, CDR2 YYREEE (reference sequence). CDR3 sequence: CASSSELNTEAFF. In DNA form, the CDR3 reads TGTGCCAGCAGCTCTGAACTGAACACTGAAGCTTTCTTT.

The chain has TRBV6-1 and TRBJ2-7; no firm D call. The CDR3 has 13 residues. Germline values: CDR1 MNHNS, CDR2 SASEGT. V was pared by 0 bases and J by 4 bases, with 7 bases between. CDR3 nucleotide sequence: TGTGCCAGCAGTGAAGCATCGCCTTACGAGCAGTACTTC. Translation: CASSEASPYEQYF.

The V and J genes are TRBV7-9 and TRBJ2-7; 7 nucleotides match TRBD2. The V segment lost 5 bases and the J segment 4 bases; nucleotides outside the gene matches: 5. This CDR3 is built from 13 residues. Germline V gene data show CDR1 as SEHNR and CDR2 as FQNEAQ (reference sequence). CDR3 bases: TGTGCCAGCAGCCTGGGGCGGGGGTACGAGCAGTACTTC. It translates to CASSLGRGYEQYF.